The rows below give T cell receptor beta chains drawn from one sample of a study of blood T cell repertoires in COVID-19. The assay was immunoSEQ multiplex PCR, and TCRdb's table has in-frame clones only and misses some. Seen here are 140,000 to 150,000 clones, roughly 84% observed once, and the top ten hold less than 50%. Material for sequencing was peripheral blood. Receptors originate from a human donor in a cohort sampled during active COVID-19. CDR3s include the opening cysteine and the closing phenylalanine or tryptophan. Fields, in order: J gene, clone size, V gene, D gene, CDR3 protein, CDR3 DNA. D genes are given only for firm matches. Rows give clone size only sometimes, using once, few, many, or a class for an expanded clone.

>TRBJ2-5|.|TRBV6-5|TRBD2
CASHRGRAGQETQYF
TGTGCCAGCCACCGGGGGAGGGCGGGCCAAGAGACCCAGTACTTC
>TRBJ1-2|once|TRBV7-9|.
CASSLAQGYGYTF
TGTGCCAGCAGCTTAGCACAGGGTTATGGCTACACCTTC
>TRBJ1-5|.|TRBV4-2|.
CASSQERGRQPQHF
TGTGCCAGCAGCCAAGAAAGGGGTCGACAGCCCCAGCATTTT
>TRBJ2-2|.|TRBV4-1|.
CASSQPEGTKGAGELFF
TGCGCCAGCAGCCAACCCGAGGGGACTAAGGGGGCCGGGGAGCTGTTTTTT
>TRBJ2-7|.|TRBV5-3|TRBD1
CARSPTSGTGCYEQYF
TGTGCCAGAAGCCCCACCTCCGGGACAGGGTGCTACGAGCAGTACTTC
>TRBJ1-6|few|TRBV3-1/TRBV3-2|.
CASSPSFSEALHF
TGTGCCAGCAGCCCTTCTTTCTCGGAGGCCCTCCACTTT
>TRBJ1-1|.|TRBV28|.
CASSLKGRHSSNTEAFF
TGTGCCAGCAGTTTAAAGGGGAGGCACAGCTCGAACACTGAAGCTTTCTTT
>TRBJ2-2|.|TRBV6-4|TRBD1
CASSDSSTGAANTGELFF
TGTGCCAGCAGTGACTCCTCGACAGGGGCTGCGAACACCGGGGAGCTGTTTTTT
>TRBJ2-1|.|TRBV7-2|.
CASSHRSASSYNEQFF
TGTGCCAGCAGCCACCGGTCCGCGAGCTCCTACAATGAGCAGTTCTTC
>TRBJ1-4|once|TRBV7-9|.
CASSPRGGPNEKLFF
TGTGCCAGCAGCCCCCGCGGGGGCCCAAATGAAAAACTGTTTTTT
>TRBJ2-7|.|TRBV18|.
CASSLGGDREGEQYF
TGTGCCAGCTCACTCGGGGGAGACAGGGAAGGCGAGCAGTACTTC
>TRBJ2-3|once|TRBV18|.
CASSTLPPGQTGTDTQYF
TGTGCCAGCTCAACCCTCCCCCCTGGGCAGACAGGCACAGATACGCAGTATTTT
>TRBJ2-5|.|TRBV28|TRBD2
CASSAPQLAAQETQYF
TGTGCCAGCAGTGCCCCTCAACTAGCGGCCCAAGAGACCCAGTACTTC
>TRBJ1-2|once|TRBV14|TRBD1
CASSQVPGQGYGYTF
TGTGCCAGCAGCCAAGTTCCGGGACAGGGTTATGGCTACACCTTC
>TRBJ1-1|.|TRBV19|TRBD1
CASDRGQGLGTEAFF
TGTGCCAGTGATAGGGGACAGGGGCTGGGCACTGAAGCTTTCTTT
>TRBJ1-1|.|TRBV6-2/TRBV6-3|.
CASSFTPRTEAFF
TGTGCCAGCAGTTTTACCCCGAGAACTGAAGCTTTCTTT
>TRBJ1-1|.|TRBV10-3|.
CAISGFGPSTSTEAFF
TGTGCCATCAGTGGATTCGGTCCAAGCACGAGCACTGAAGCTTTCTTT
>TRBJ2-6|once|TRBV24-1|.
CATSDPGTPGANVLTF
TGTGCCACCAGTGATCCCGGGACACCCGGGGCCAACGTCCTGACTTTC
>TRBJ1-4|.|TRBV5-6|.
CASSLELLKGANEKLFF
TGTGCCAGCAGCTTGGAATTATTGAAGGGGGCTAATGAAAAACTGTTTTTT
>TRBJ1-5|.|TRBV6-1|.
CASSESGSERPQHF
TGTGCCAGCAGTGAATCGGGATCTGAACGGCCCCAGCATTTT
>TRBJ1-4|.|TRBV18|.
CASSRGPTNEKLFF
TGTGCCAGCTCAAGGGGCCCAACTAATGAAAAACTGTTTTTT
>TRBJ1-5|few|TRBV18|.
CASSLRTGGGLDQPQHF
TGTGCCAGCTCACTTCGTACGGGGGGCGGATTGGATCAGCCCCAGCATTTT
>TRBJ1-3|few|TRBV28|TRBD1
CASSIGTGRTYF
TGTGCCAGCAGTATCGGGACAGGGCGGACGTATTTT
>TRBJ2-3|.|TRBV30|.
CAWSRASDTQYF
TGTGCCTGGAGTCGAGCCTCAGATACGCAGTATTTT
>TRBJ2-7|.|TRBV6-1|TRBD2
CASSEGRGGTYEQYF
TGTGCCAGCAGTGAAGGGAGGGGAGGGACCTACGAGCAGTACTTC
>TRBJ2-1|.|TRBV19|.
CASSKTPGRNEQFF
TGTGCCAGTAGTAAAACCCCAGGCCGCAATGAGCAGTTCTTC
>TRBJ2-5|.|TRBV6-2/TRBV6-3|.
CASSSVGEETQYF
TGTGCCAGCAGTTCGGTAGGGGAAGAGACCCAGTACTTC
>TRBJ2-1|few|TRBV7-9|.
CASSLGDSSYNEQFF
TGTGCCAGCAGCTTAGGAGACAGCTCCTACAATGAGCAGTTCTTC